This TCR beta chain was identified in a study of shared clonotypes between healthy human individuals. Study information: Each donor's CD8 memory used one plate, CD8 naive two, each CD4 subset three. Overall study findings and caveats: It was observed that 5% to 6% of naive CD4 clonotypes were shared across a handful of donors.

Study processing details: ImmunoSEQ output held junction-only sequences without quality scores, so filtering differed. The protocol was immunoSEQ multiplex PCR, while the TCRdb copy is restricted to in-frame clones and leaves out a portion. The DNA gave D and trimming, while V, J and clone size come from that table. The table has around 300,000 clones, around nine tenths seen once; the top ten hold 15% to 20%. Germline CDR1 and CDR2: ENHRY and SYGVKD. This CDR3 contains 13 residues. The V end was cut by 4 bases, the J end by 0 bases, with 7 bases between. CD45RO+ cells went into CD8 memory alongside CCR7-negative CD45RA+ TemRA cells. As concerns this clone: The antigen is undetermined.

The V gene is TRBV10-3, the J gene TRBJ2-7; D is ambiguous. The TCR originated in a man between 18 and 35 years old in good health. The sequenced sample consisted of memory CD8+ T cells sorted from blood. Sample subset: CD45RO+ cells pooled with CCR7-negative TemRA cells. CDR3 amino acids: CAISGRASYEQYF. CDR3 bases: TGTGCCATCAGTGGGCGCGCCTCCTACGAGCAGTACTTC.